One sample yielded the 3 T cell receptor beta chains listed below, sequenced in a study of OX40 agonist ivuxolimab in advanced cancers. Produced via immunoSEQ multiplex PCR; TCRdb's table is partial and in-frame only. There are 70,000 to 75,000 clones in the sample; 70% to 85% occur only once, and about 1% lies in the top ten. Sequencing was performed on CD4+ or CD8+ T cells sorted from blood, taken in a trial of the OX40 agonist ivuxolimab. The source of these receptors is an adult with an advanced solid tumor such as melanoma, head and neck, liver or kidney cancer.

This clone was recorded only once. The CDR3 sequence is CASSPPGQLNTEAFF. CDR3 bases: TGTGCCAGCTCACCACCGGGACAGTTGAACACTGAAGCTTTCTTT. The chain has TRBV18 and TRBJ1-1, with 7 bases identical to TRBD1. The CDR3 sequence is 15 residues long. With V trimmed by 0 bases and J by 0 bases, 1 base remained unmatched. CDR1 is KGHSH, CDR2 LQKENI, per germline.

This clone was found a few times. The V gene is TRBV4-1, the J gene TRBJ1-4, with D unclear. The CDR3 runs 14 residues. Looked up from germline, CDR1 is MGHRA and CDR2 is YSYEKL. The V end was cut by 8 bases, the J end by 5 bases, with 15 bases between. The CDR3 coding sequence is TGCGCCAGCGGTTTCGGTCGGATGAATGAAAAACTGTTTTTT. Translating it yields CASGFGRMNEKLFF.

In its sample, this clone was seen a few times. The gene calls are TRBV6-4 and TRBJ2-3, with D maybe TRBD2 (7 bases). With 0 bases removed from V and 4 bases from J, the gap between germline ends came to 11 bases. The CDR3 consists of 15 residues. Germline V lookup: CDR1 MRHNA, CDR2 SNTAGT. The CDR3 DNA reads as TGTGCCAGCAGTGACTCGATGGGGGGGCCAGATACGCAGTATTTT. Protein product: CASSDSMGGPDTQYF.